Listed here is a single TCR beta chain. This entry is derived from a study of human T cells and chemical hapten exposure. Overall study: Variability of per-sample TCR yields stemmed mainly from small differences in pooled library volume.

Documented time point: patch test 1, 2 weeks after DPC sensitization. Treatment noted: therapeutic diphenylcyclopropenone sensitization with weekly scalp DPC. Non-pregnant alopecia patients aged 18 to 70, suitable for DPC therapy. CDR3 size: 13 residues. Germline V CDR1 and CDR2: KGHSH, LQKENI. Trimming removed 4 bases at V and 4 bases at J, with 7 bases between. Unique molecular identifiers were affixed to discrete cDNA molecules within the library. From the RACE reads, TCRdb called clonotypes with MiXCR, one entry per CDR3 protein. The repertoire includes more than 65,000 distinct CDR3 sequences, 6% to 9% of them detected once, and roughly 1.6% sits in the top ten.

The specimen was whole blood, collected in connection with sensitization to the hapten diphenylcyclopropenone (DPC). This TCR was sampled from a woman in her twenties or thirties with alopecia areata. Some clones in this sample may be carry-over from other donors' samples. The chain joins TRBV18 to TRBJ1-4; no definite D call. The CDR3 coding sequence is TGTGCCAGCTCACAAGGGCTTAATGAAAAACTGTTTTTT. Protein product: CASSQGLNEKLFF.